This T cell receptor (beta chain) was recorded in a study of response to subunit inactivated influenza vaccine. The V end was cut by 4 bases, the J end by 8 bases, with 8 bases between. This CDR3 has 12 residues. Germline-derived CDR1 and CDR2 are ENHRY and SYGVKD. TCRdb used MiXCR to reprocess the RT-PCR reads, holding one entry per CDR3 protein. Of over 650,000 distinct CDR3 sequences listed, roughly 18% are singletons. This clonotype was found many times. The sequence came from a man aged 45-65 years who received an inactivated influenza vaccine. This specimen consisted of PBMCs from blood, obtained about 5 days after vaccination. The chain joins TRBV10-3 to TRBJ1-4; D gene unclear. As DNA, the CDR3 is TGTGCCATCAGTGGGGATTCAGAAAAACTGTTTTTT. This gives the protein CAISGDSEKLFF.